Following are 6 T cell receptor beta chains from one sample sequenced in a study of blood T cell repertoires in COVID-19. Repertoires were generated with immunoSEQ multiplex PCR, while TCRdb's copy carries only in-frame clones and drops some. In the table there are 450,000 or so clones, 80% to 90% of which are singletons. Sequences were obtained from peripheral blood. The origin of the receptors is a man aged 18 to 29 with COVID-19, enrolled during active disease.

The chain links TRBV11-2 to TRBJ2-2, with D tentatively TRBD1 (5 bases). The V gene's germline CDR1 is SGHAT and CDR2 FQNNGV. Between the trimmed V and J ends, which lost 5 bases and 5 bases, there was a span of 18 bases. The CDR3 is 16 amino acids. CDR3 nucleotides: TGTGCCAGCAGCCTTTCCCGGGCAGGGTGGACCGGGGAGCTGTTTTTT. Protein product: CASSLSRAGWTGELFF.

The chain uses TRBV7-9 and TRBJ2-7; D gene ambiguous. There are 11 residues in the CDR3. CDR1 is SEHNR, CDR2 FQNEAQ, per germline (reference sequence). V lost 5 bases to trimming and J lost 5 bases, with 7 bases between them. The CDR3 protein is CASSTNHEQYF. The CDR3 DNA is TGTGCCAGCAGCACTAACCACGAGCAGTACTTC.

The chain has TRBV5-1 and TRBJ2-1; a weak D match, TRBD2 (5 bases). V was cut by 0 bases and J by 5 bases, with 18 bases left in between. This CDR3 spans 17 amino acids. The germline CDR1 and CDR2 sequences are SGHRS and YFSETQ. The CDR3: CASSLELGRTPNNEQFF. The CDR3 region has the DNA TGCGCCAGCAGCTTGGAACTAGGCAGGACGCCTAACAATGAGCAGTTCTTC.

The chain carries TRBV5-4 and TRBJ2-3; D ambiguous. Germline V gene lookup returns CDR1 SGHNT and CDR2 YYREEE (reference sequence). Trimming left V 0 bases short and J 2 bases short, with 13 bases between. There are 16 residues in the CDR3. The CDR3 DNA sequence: TGTGCCAGCAGCTTGGGGTCCCTGGCCCCCACAGATACGCAGTATTTT. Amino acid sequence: CASSLGSLAPTDTQYF.

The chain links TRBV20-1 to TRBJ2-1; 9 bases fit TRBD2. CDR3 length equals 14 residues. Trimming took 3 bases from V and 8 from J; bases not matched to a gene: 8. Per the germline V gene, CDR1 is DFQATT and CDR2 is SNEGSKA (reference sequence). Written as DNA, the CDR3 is TGCAGTGCTAGTTTGGCGGGAGGGCCGGATGAGCAGTTCTTC. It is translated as CSASLAGGPDEQFF.

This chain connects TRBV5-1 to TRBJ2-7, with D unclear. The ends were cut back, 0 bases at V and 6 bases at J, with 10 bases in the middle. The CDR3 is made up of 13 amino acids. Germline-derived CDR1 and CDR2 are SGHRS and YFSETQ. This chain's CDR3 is CASSLDSPLEQYF. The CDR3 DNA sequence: TGCGCCAGCAGCTTGGACAGTCCTCTCGAGCAGTACTTC.